This T cell receptor beta chain appears in the sequencing data of a study of T-cell memory formation after mild COVID-19. The CDR3 spans 14 residues. Germline V gene lookup returns CDR1 ENHRY and CDR2 SYGVKD. V was clipped by 3 bases and J by 6 bases, with 13 bases between them. This clonotype turned up a few times. From the 5' RACE reads, TCRdb called clonotypes with MiXCR, one entry per CDR3 protein. The sample lists about 360,000 distinct CDR3 sequences, 10% to 15% occurring once. The sequence was collected from a man aged 18 to 35 who had mild COVID-19 (a few samples of this study predate the infection). Cell type and time point are not known. The sequenced sample was PBMCs or a T cell subset sorted from them (not recorded which). The chain employs TRBV10-3 and TRBJ2-3, with D perhaps given as TRBD1 or TRBD2 (5 bases each). CDR3 sequence (DNA): TGTGCCATCAGTGACGGGACCTCGGATGATACGCAGTATTTT. Its translation is CAISDGTSDDTQYF.